This T cell receptor beta chain was recovered during a study of blood T cell repertoires in COVID-19. V lost 0 bases and J 0 bases, leaving 11 bases between the germline ends. The CDR3 has 16 amino acids. Germline V gene sequence: CDR1 MGHRA, CDR2 YSYEKL. Source study methods: Researchers report that nucleated cell counts were estimated from reference gene primer amplification. TCRdb's table, derived via immunoSEQ multiplex PCR, lists solely in-frame clones and lacks some. That table gives V, J and clone size, and the DNA gave D and trimming. Seen here are roughly 480,000 clones, roughly 89% observed once, and the top ten hold roughly 0.9%. The Seattle patients, enrolled during active infection, were followed longitudinally.

Sequenced: peripheral blood. The clonotype originates from a man between 18 and 29 years old with COVID-19, enrolled during active disease. The chain uses TRBV4-1 and TRBJ1-2; D is uncertain. CDR3 coding DNA: TGCGCCAGCAGCCAAGATGTGTCAATAGCTAACTATGGCTACACCTTC. Its protein is CASSQDVSIANYGYTF.